These 25 T cell receptor beta chains share one sample of origin, sequenced in a study of vaccination and CD4 T cells after COVID-19. For these TCRs, the target antigens are not known. Stated treatment: approximately nine-day PBMC culture with coronavirus spike peptide pools or control peptides (ViraFEST assay). Sequence data for DNA of cultured CD4+ T cells were generated by the Oncomine TCR Beta short-read assay. From the PCR reads, TCRdb called clonotypes with MiXCR, one entry per CDR3 protein. The sample lists 14,000 or so distinct CDR3 sequences; about 29% were seen once. Sequenced sample: cultured CD4+ T cells from blood. The source is a human donor with COVID-19.

This clonotype appeared a few times. The J gene is TRBJ1-6, the V gene TRBV20-1; D may be TRBD1 (5 bases). Germline V CDR1 and CDR2: DFQATT, SNEGSKA (reference sequence). The CDR3 loop spans 15 amino acids. V was pared by 5 bases and J by 4 bases, with 15 bases between. CDR3 DNA sequence: TGCAGTGCTCCGCCCTCGGGACTGTATAATTCACCCCTCCACTTT. Its translation is CSAPPSGLYNSPLHF.

The chain recombines TRBV11-2 with TRBJ2-2; 7 bases are shared with TRBD1. The germline V gene encodes CDR1 SGHAT and CDR2 FQNNGV. After removal of 5 bases from V and 0 bases from J, the junction contained 6 bases not matched to a gene. The CDR3 has 16 amino acids. The DNA of the CDR3 is TGTGCCAGCAGCCCCCCCACAGGGGCGAACACCGGGGAGCTGTTTTTT. This sequence encodes CASSPPTGANTGELFF.

The chain employs TRBV20-1 and TRBJ1-2, with a tentative D call TRBD1 (5 bases). The germline CDR1 and CDR2 sequences are DFQATT and SNEGSKA (reference sequence). The CDR3 loop spans 14 amino acids. Trimming shortened V by 4 bases and J by 8 bases, and 20 bases separated the two germline ends. CDR3 coding DNA: TGCAGTGCTACAACACGGGGGGAGGGGTACGGCTACACCTTC. Amino acids: CSATTRGEGYGYTF.

The sample holds a few counts of this clonotype. The J gene is TRBJ1-5, the V gene TRBV19; TRBD1 might be the D (6 bases). Germline V gene lookup returns CDR1 LNHDA and CDR2 SQIVND (reference sequence). This CDR3 is built from 16 residues. V lost 1 base to trimming and J lost 9 bases, with 19 bases between them. CDR3 coding DNA: TGTGCCAGTAGTATAGGGATCCAGGGGACTATCGGGCCCCAGCATTTT. This sequence encodes CASSIGIQGTIGPQHF.

The chain combines TRBV19 with TRBJ2-3; 11 bases are a match to TRBD2. Per the germline V gene, CDR1 is LNHDA and CDR2 is SQIVND (reference sequence). The trim removed 2 bases at V and 3 bases at J, leaving 4 bases unmatched. The CDR3 consists of 16 residues. CDR3 sequence (DNA): TGTGCCAGTAGTATAACTAGCGGGGGTCGGACAGATACGCAGTATTTT. This translates into CASSITSGGRTDTQYF.

By sample fraction, this clonotype is medium-sized. This chain uses TRBV6-1 with TRBJ1-5; 12 bases fit TRBD1. The CDR3 sequence is 18 residues long. J lost 2 bases, V lost 6 bases, and 11 bases had no gene match. Germline lookup yields CDR1 MNHNS and CDR2 SASEGT. CDR3 sequence reads: CASRTGTGGVGGNQPQHF. The CDR3, as DNA: TGTGCCAGCAGAACCGGGACAGGGGGCGTCGGTGGCAATCAGCCCCAGCATTTT.

V and J are TRBV2 and TRBJ2-6, with 10 bases aligning to TRBD1. Trimming at V came to 9 bases and at J to 2 bases, leaving 4 bases not matched to a gene. The germline CDR1 and CDR2 sequences are SNHLY and FYNNEI. This CDR3 contains 15 residues. CDR3 in DNA: TGTGCCAGTAGGACAGGGGGTACTGGGGCCAACGTCCTGACTTTC. Protein: CASRTGGTGANVLTF.

The chain employs TRBV7-9 and TRBJ2-3, with TRBD2 matching over 7 bases. This CDR3 has 14 residues. The V segment lost 2 bases and the J segment 5 bases; nucleotides outside the gene matches: 4. Per germline, CDR1 SEHNR and CDR2 FQNEAQ (reference sequence). CDR3 coding DNA: TGTGCCAGCAGCTTAAACGGGGGGAAAGATACGCAGTATTTT. Its protein product is CASSLNGGKDTQYF. The full variable domain, in which reference TRBV7-9 and TRBJ2-3 provide the parts outside the CDR3, is DTGVSQNPRHKITKRGQNVTFRCDPISEHNRLYWYRQTLGQGPEFLTYFQNEAQLEKSRLLSDRFSAERPKGSFSTLEIQRTEQGDSAMYLCASSLNGGKDTQYFGPGTRLTVL.

CDR3 bases: TGTGCCAGCAGCTTAGGTTCAGGGGAGGCCAACGTCCTGACTTTC. It is translated as CASSLGSGEANVLTF. This chain links TRBV7-9 with TRBJ2-6, with D tentatively TRBD1 (6 bases). The germline V and J ends were trimmed by 1 base and 6 bases, with 10 bases remaining between them. Germline V CDR1 and CDR2: SEHNR, FQNEAQ (reference sequence). This CDR3 region has 15 residues.

This clonotype was picked up a small number of times. This chain uses TRBV20-1 with TRBJ2-7; 9 positions agree with TRBD1. The V gene's germline CDR1 is DFQATT and CDR2 SNEGSKA (reference sequence). J was trimmed by 4 bases and V by 3 bases; bases with no gene match: 4. This CDR3 is 13 amino acids long. The CDR3 coding sequence is TGCAGTGCTAGTAAGGACAGGGGTTACGAGCAGTACTTC. Translation: CSASKDRGYEQYF.

This rearrangement joins TRBV5-4 to TRBJ1-2; no clear D. CDR1 is SGHNT and CDR2 is YYREEE in the germline V gene (reference sequence). V was trimmed by 4 bases and J by 3 bases, leaving 10 bases between them. The CDR3 loop spans 13 amino acids. CDR3 DNA sequence: TGTGCCAGCAGCGGCGGGGAGTACTATGGCTACACCTTC. The encoded protein is CASSGGEYYGYTF.

This clonotype showed up just a few times. This chain uses TRBV19 with TRBJ2-7; 12 bases are a match to TRBD2. CDR1 and CDR2 from the germline V gene are LNHDA and SQIVND (reference sequence). The CDR3 loop spans 15 amino acids. Trimming removed 4 bases from V and 5 bases from J; junction bases left unmatched: 6. DNA for the CDR3: TGTGCCAGTAGTACCGGACTAGCGGGGAACCACGAGCAGTACTTC. Protein sequence: CASSTGLAGNHEQYF. The whole variable domain, remainder taken from reference TRBV19 and TRBJ2-7, is DGGITQSPKYLFRKEGQNVTLSCEQNLNHDAMYWYRQDPGQGLRLIYYSQIVNDFQKGDIAEGYSVSREKKESFPLTVTSAQKNPTAFYLCASSTGLAGNHEQYFGPGTRLTVT.

The V gene is TRBV30, the J gene TRBJ1-1; maybe TRBD1 (5 bases). The CDR3 extends over 13 amino acids. Germline CDR1 GTSNPN, CDR2 SVGIG (reference sequence). Trimming took off 5 bases at V and 5 bases at J, with 15 bases between the two ends. CDR3 bases: TGTGCCTGGTGGATTGGGGGTTTTACTGAAGCTTTCTTT. Amino acids: CAWWIGGFTEAFF.

Concerning this clonotype: A read error may account for a junction end that differs from germline. The rearrangement joins TRBV2 to TRBJ2-7; TRBD1 aligns across 11 bases. CDR1 is SNHLY and CDR2 is FYNNEI in the germline V gene. The CDR3 has 14 amino acids. CDR3 residues: CASSVVRTGGEHPF. CDR3 in DNA: TGTGCCAGCAGTGTGGTCCGGACAGGGGGCGAACATCCCTTC.

This clonotype was picked up a small number of times. The genes are TRBV7-6 and TRBJ1-1; unclear D gene. The CDR3 consists of 15 residues. Trimming took 4 bases from V and 1 from J, leaving 13 bases between them. CDR1 is SGHVS and CDR2 is FNYEAQ in the germline V gene. The CDR3 loop is CASSSRPTGNTEAFF. CDR3 in DNA: TGTGCCAGCAGCTCCAGACCGACCGGGAACACTGAAGCTTTCTTT.

This clonotype was seen only a few times. The chain joins TRBV27 to TRBJ2-6; tentatively, D is TRBD2 (6 bases). The germline V gene has CDR1 MNHEY and CDR2 SMNVEV (reference sequence). The CDR3 has 16 residues. V was clipped by 6 bases and J by 1 base, with 13 bases between them. The CDR3, as DNA: TGTGCCAGCAGCAATCGAGGGAGGTCTGGGGCCAACGTCCTGACTTTC. Translating it yields CASSNRGRSGANVLTF.

The chain is built from TRBV20-1 and TRBJ2-3; 11 positions match TRBD2. V shed 1 base, J shed 1 base, and the junction held 4 bases outside the gene matches. The CDR3 loop spans 16 amino acids. Germline V lookup: CDR1 DFQATT, CDR2 SNEGSKA (reference sequence). The DNA of the CDR3 is TGCAGTGCTAGAGGCCCGACTAGCGGGGGCACAGATACGCAGTATTTT. Translating gives CSARGPTSGGTDTQYF.

This clonotype has just a few counts. The chain recombines TRBV2 with TRBJ2-3; TRBD1 aligns across 10 bases. In germline, CDR1 is SNHLY, CDR2 FYNNEI. The CDR3 length is 15 residues. V shed 5 bases and J 1 base; nucleotides not matched to a gene: 3. CDR3 in amino acids: CASSLGTGGTDTQYF. In nucleotides, the CDR3 is TGTGCCAGCAGTTTAGGGACAGGGGGCACAGATACGCAGTATTTT. The full variable domain, rest sourced from reference TRBV2 and TRBJ2-3, is EPEVTQTPSHQVTQMGQEVILRCVPISNHLYFYWYRQILGQKVEFLVSFYNNEISEKSEIFDDQFSVERPDGSNFTLKIRSTKLEDSAMYFCASSLGTGGTDTQYFGPGTRLTVL.

This clonotype is labeled as medium-sized. This chain connects TRBV7-2 to TRBJ1-1; D gene uncertain. Germline CDR1 SGHTA, CDR2 FQGNSA. The CDR3 consists of 14 residues. V gave up 5 bases and J gave up 1 base, with 11 bases separating them. CDR3 sequence: CASSLVPPNTEAFF. The CDR3 bases are TGTGCCAGCAGCCTCGTCCCCCCGAACACTGAAGCTTTCTTT.

This clonotype was observed a handful of times. The genes are TRBV24-1 and TRBJ1-2; D unresolved. Germline CDR1 KGHDR, CDR2 SFDVKD. This CDR3 contains 13 residues. Trimming removed 2 bases at V and 8 bases at J, with 11 bases between. The CDR3 DNA sequence: TGTGCCACCAGTGATTCGGCTGGCTGGGGCTACACCTTC. It translates to CATSDSAGWGYTF.

This chain joins TRBV9 and TRBJ2-5; 12 nucleotides match TRBD2. Germline V gene lookup returns CDR1 SGDLS and CDR2 YYNGEE. The V segment lost 4 bases and the J segment 12 bases; nucleotides outside the gene matches: 7. This CDR3 is built from 13 residues. This CDR3 reads CASSPRTSGEEYF. Written as DNA, the CDR3 is TGTGCCAGCAGCCCTCGGACTAGCGGGGAAGAGTACTTC.

The chain joins TRBV5-1 to TRBJ2-5; D is possibly TRBD1 (7 bases). The CDR3 has 13 amino acids. The V gene lost 4 bases and the J gene lost 5 bases, with 12 bases spanning the gap. The germline V gene has CDR1 SGHRS and CDR2 YFSETQ. The CDR3 loop reads CASSQGGGETQYF. The CDR3 coding sequence is TGCGCCAGCAGCCAGGGGGGCGGGGAGACCCAGTACTTC.

This clonotype has only a few counts. The V call is TRBV20-1, the J call TRBJ1-4; unclear D gene. Trimming removed 2 bases at V and 5 bases at J, with 15 bases between. The CDR3 is 15 amino acids. Germline lookup yields CDR1 DFQATT and CDR2 SNEGSKA (reference sequence). The CDR3 region is CSARNLAASNEKLFF. The DNA for the CDR3 is TGCAGTGCTAGAAACCTCGCAGCCTCCAATGAAAAACTGTTTTTT.

The CDR3 nucleotides read TGCAGTGCTAGAGATACGGCAAATCTTCTCGAGCAGTACTTC. Translation: CSARDTANLLEQYF. The chain links TRBV20-1 to TRBJ2-7; no reliable D call. The length of the CDR3 is 14 residues. The V gene's germline CDR1 is DFQATT and CDR2 SNEGSKA (reference sequence). V was trimmed by 0 bases and J by 6 bases, leaving 15 bases between them.

The chain is built from TRBV19 and TRBJ1-4, with D unresolved. Trimming took off 10 bases at V and 4 bases at J, with 13 bases between the two ends. The CDR3 covers 13 residues. Germline-derived CDR1 and CDR2 are LNHDA and SQIVND (reference sequence). This chain's CDR3 is CAIREGSNEKLFF. The CDR3 DNA reads TGTGCCATCCGAGAAGGAAGTAATGAAAAACTGTTTTTT.